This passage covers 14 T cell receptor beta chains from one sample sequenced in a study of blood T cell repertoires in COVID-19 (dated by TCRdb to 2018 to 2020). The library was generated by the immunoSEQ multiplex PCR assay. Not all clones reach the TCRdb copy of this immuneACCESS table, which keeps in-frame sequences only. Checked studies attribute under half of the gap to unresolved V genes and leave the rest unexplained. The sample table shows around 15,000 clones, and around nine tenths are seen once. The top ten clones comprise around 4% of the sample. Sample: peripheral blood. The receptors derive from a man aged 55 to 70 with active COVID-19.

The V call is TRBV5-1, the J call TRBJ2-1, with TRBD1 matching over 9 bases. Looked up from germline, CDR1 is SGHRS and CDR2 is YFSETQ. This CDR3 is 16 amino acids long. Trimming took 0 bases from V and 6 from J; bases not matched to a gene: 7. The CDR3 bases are TGCGCCAGCAGCTTGGTCTCCGGGACAGGGAGCAATGAGCAGTTCTTC. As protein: CASSLVSGTGSNEQFF. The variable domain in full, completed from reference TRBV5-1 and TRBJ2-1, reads KAGVTQTPRYLIKTRGQQVTLSCSPISGHRSVSWYQQTPGQGLQFLFEYFSETQRNKGNFPGRFSGRQFSNSRSEMNVSTLELGDSALYLCASSLVSGTGSNEQFFGPGTRLTVL.

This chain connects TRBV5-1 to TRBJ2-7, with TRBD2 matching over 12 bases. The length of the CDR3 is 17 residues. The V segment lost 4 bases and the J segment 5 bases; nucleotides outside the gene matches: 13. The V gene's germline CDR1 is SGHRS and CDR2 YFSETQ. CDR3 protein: CASSPAASGGAKDEQYF. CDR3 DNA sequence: TGCGCCAGCAGCCCGGCGGCTAGCGGGGGGGCCAAAGACGAGCAGTACTTC. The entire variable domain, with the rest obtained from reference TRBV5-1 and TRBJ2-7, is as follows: KAGVTQTPRYLIKTRGQQVTLSCSPISGHRSVSWYQQTPGQGLQFLFEYFSETQRNKGNFPGRFSGRQFSNSRSEMNVSTLELGDSALYLCASSPAASGGAKDEQYFGPGTRLTVT.

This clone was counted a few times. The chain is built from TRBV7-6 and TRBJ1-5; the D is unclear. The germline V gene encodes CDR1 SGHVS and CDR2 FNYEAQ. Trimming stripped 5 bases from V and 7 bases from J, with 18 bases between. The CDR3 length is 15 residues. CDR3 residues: CASSPTLTPEQPQHF. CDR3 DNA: TGTGCCAGCAGCCCCACGTTGACACCAGAACAGCCCCAGCATTTT.

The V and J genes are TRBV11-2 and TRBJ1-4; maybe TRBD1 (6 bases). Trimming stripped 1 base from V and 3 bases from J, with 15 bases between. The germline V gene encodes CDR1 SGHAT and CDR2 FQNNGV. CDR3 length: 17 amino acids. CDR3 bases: TGTGCCAGCAGCTTAGTCCCTCCAGGGGTAGCTAATGAAAAACTGTTTTTT. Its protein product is CASSLVPPGVANEKLFF.

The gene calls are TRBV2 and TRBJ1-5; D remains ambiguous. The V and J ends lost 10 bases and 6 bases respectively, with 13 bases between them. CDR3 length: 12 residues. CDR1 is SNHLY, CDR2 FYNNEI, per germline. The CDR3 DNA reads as TGTGCCACCGCCCCCGGTAGTCAGCCCCAGCATTTT. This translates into CATAPGSQPQHF.

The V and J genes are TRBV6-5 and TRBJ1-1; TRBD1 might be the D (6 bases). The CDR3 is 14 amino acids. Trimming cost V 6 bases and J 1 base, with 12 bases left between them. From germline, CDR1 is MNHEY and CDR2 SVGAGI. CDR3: CASRQKGGNTEAFF. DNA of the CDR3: TGTGCCAGCAGGCAAAAAGGGGGGAACACTGAAGCTTTCTTT.

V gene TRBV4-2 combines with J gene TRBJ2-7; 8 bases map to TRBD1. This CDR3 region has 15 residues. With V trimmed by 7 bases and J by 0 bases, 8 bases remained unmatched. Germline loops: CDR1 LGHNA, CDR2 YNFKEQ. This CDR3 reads CASTESGTGSYEQYF. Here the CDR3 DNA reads TGTGCCAGCACCGAATCCGGGACAGGCTCCTACGAGCAGTACTTC.

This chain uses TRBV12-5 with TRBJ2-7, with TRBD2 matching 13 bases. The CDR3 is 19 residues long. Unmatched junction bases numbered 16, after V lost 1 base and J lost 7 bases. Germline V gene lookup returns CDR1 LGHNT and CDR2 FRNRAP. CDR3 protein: CASGLAFWGATSGGFEQYF. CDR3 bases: TGTGCTAGTGGTTTGGCTTTCTGGGGTGCGACTAGCGGGGGGTTTGAGCAGTACTTC.

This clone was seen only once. In nucleotides, the CDR3 is TGTGCCAGCAGGGACTCCGGGGAGCTGTTTTTT. Translation gives CASRDSGELFF. The rearrangement links TRBV11-3 to TRBJ2-2; perhaps TRBD2 as D (5 bases). CDR3 size: 11 residues. The germline V gene has CDR1 SGHNT and CDR2 YENEEA. V lost 6 bases and J lost 6, with 5 bases in between.

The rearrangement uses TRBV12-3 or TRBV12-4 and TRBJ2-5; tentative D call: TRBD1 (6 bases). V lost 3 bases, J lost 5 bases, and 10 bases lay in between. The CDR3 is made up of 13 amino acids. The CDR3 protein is CASSFTGMETQYF. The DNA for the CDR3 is TGTGCCAGCAGTTTCACAGGGATGGAGACCCAGTACTTC.

CDR3 amino acids: CASSFTGNSYNEQFF. The CDR3 DNA reads as TGTGCCAGCAGCTTTACAGGAAACTCCTACAATGAGCAGTTCTTC. The chain couples TRBV7-2 to TRBJ2-1, with a weak D call TRBD1 (5 bases). V was shortened by 3 bases and J by 0 bases, with 9 bases between the two germline ends. The CDR3 covers 15 residues. Looked up from germline, CDR1 is SGHTA and CDR2 is FQGNSA. The variable domain in full, with the rest retrieved from reference TRBV7-2 and TRBJ2-1, is GAGVSQSPSNKVTEKGKDVELRCDPISGHTALYWYRQSLGQGLEFLIYFQGNSAPDKSGLPSDRFSAERTGGSVSTLTIQRTQQEDSAVYLCASSFTGNSYNEQFFGPGTRLTVL.

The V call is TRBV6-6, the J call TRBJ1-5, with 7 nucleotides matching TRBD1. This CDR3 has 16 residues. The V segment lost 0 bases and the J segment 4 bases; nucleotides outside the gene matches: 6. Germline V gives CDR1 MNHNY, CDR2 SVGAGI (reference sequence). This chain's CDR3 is CASSYSTTGWNQPQHF. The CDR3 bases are TGTGCCAGCAGTTACTCCACGACAGGGTGGAATCAGCCCCAGCATTTT.

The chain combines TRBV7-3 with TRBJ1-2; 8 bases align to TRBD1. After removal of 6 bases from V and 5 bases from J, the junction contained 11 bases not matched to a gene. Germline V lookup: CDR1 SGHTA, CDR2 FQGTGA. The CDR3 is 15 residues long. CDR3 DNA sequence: TGTGCCAGCAGAGAAGGGGCAGGGGGCGTTTATGGCTACACCTTC. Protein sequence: CASREGAGGVYGYTF.

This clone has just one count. This CDR3 reads CSAPRADTQYF. The CDR3 DNA reads TGCAGTGCCCCCCGAGCGGATACGCAGTATTTT. V is TRBV20-1 and J is TRBJ2-3; unclear D gene. Germline V CDR1 and CDR2: DFQATT, SNEGSKA (reference sequence). The CDR3 extends over 11 amino acids. Trimming stripped 6 bases from V and 6 bases from J, with 10 bases between.